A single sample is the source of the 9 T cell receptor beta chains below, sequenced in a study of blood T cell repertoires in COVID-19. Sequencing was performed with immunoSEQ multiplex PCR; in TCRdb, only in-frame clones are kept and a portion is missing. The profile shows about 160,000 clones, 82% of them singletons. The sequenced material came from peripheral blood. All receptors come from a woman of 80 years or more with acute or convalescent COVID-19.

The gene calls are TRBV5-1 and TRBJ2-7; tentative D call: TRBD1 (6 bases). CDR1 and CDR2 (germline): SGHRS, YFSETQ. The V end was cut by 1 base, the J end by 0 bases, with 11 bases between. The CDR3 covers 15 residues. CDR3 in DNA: TGCGCCAGCAGCTTGACCGGGACACCCTCCTACGAGCAGTACTTC. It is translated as CASSLTGTPSYEQYF.

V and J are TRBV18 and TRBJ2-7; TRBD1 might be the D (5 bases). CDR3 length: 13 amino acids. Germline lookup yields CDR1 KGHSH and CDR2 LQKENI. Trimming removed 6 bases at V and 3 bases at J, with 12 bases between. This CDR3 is CASSQGSGYEQYF. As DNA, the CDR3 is TGTGCCAGCTCGCAGGGATCGGGCTACGAGCAGTACTTC.

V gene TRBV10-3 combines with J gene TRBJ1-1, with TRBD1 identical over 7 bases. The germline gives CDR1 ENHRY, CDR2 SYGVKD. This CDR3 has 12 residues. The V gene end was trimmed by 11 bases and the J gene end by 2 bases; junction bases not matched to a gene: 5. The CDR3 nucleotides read TGTGCCTCAAACAGGGGAAACACTGAAGCTTTCTTT. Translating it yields CASNRGNTEAFF.

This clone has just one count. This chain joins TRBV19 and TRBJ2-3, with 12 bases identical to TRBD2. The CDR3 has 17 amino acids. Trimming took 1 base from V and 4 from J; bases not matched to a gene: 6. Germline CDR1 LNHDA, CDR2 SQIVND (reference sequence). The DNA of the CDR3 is TGTGCCAGTAGTATAGCCCGGACTAGCGGGAACGCAGATACGCAGTATTTT. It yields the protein CASSIARTSGNADTQYF.

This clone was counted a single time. The CDR3 DNA reads TGTGCCAGCAGTACACTACAGGGGCGGGACACTGAAGCTTTCTTT. Translating it yields CASSTLQGRDTEAFF. The genes are TRBV6-5 and TRBJ1-1; 7 bases align to TRBD1. Germline CDR1 MNHEY, CDR2 SVGAGI. V dropped 5 bases and J dropped 3; count of bases not matched to a gene: 9. This CDR3 has 15 amino acids.

The CDR3 is CASSPSGRGSNEQFF. CDR3 DNA sequence: TGTGCCAGCAGCCCTAGCGGGAGGGGGTCCAATGAGCAGTTCTTC. V usage is TRBV7-6 and J usage is TRBJ2-1; TRBD2 matches 12 bases. Germline assignment: CDR1 SGHVS and CDR2 FNYEAQ. The CDR3 extends over 15 amino acids. Trimming cost V 5 bases and J 6 bases; bases outside gene matches: 5.

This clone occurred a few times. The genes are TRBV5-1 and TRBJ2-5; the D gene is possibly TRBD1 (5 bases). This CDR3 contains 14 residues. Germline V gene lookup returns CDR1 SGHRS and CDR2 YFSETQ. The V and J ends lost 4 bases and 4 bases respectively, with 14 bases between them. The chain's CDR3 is CASSPGQAGETQYF. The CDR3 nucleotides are TGCGCCAGCAGCCCAGGACAAGCCGGAGAGACCCAGTACTTC.

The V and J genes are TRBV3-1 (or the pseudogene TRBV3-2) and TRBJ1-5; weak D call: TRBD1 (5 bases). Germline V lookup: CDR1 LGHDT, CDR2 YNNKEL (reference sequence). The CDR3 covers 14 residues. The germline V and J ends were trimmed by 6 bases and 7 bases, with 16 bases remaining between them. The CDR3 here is CASSRDPGGQPQHF. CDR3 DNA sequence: TGTGCCAGCAGTCGTGACCCCGGGGGGCAGCCCCAGCATTTT.

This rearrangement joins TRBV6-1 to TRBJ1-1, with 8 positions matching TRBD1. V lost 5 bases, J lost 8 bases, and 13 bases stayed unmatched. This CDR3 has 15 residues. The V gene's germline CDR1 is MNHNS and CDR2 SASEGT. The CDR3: CASSPPDRDNPEAFF. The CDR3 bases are TGTGCCAGCAGTCCTCCGGACAGGGATAACCCAGAAGCTTTCTTT.